This T cell receptor beta chain derives from a study of T cell repertoires in cytomegalovirus infection. Study background: Public TCR beta signatures marked donors with CMV infection and the matching HLA.

MiXCR, applied by TCRdb to the reads, yields one record per CDR3 protein. This sample has approximately 83,000 distinct CDR3 sequences, with roughly a quarter found just once. Broader study findings: Ex vivo responses were dominated by HLA-C-restricted CMV-specific TCR beta clonotypes.

This clonotype has at least ten counts. As yet, its antigen is unknown. CDR1 and CDR2 from the germline V gene are MNHEY and SVGEGT. This CDR3 is built from 15 residues. Deletions cut 2 bases from V and 3 bases from J, with 13 bases between. Sample: CD8+ T cells from cultured PBMCs, taken from culture after CMV antigen stimulation. This receptor was identified in a human donor in good health (CMV status not recorded). Some clones in this sample may be carry-over from other donors' samples. The chain combines TRBV6-2 or TRBV6-3 with TRBJ1-1; maybe TRBD1 (5 bases). The CDR3 loop is CASSYVGRADTEAFF. Written as DNA, the CDR3 is TGTGCCAGCAGTTACGTCGGCAGGGCGGACACTGAAGCTTTCTTT.